The 8 T cell receptor beta chains in this list originate from one sample, sequenced in a study of CD8+ T cells in alopecia areata. Extraction and reverse transcription of RNA yielded cDNA as the sequencing template. Libraries were prepared by immunoSEQ multiplex PCR; TCRdb keeps only in-frame clonotypes and omits some of them. This table has 200,000 to 250,000 clones, approximately 52% appearing once. Sequencing used CD4+ T cells sorted from blood, obtained at week 0. These receptor sequences come from a human donor with alopecia areata.

J is TRBJ1-2 and V is TRBV6-1; D possibly corresponds to TRBD1 (5 bases). Trimming pared 8 bases from V and 4 bases from J, leaving 17 bases between. The germline CDR1 and CDR2 sequences are MNHNS and SASEGT. The CDR3 extends over 14 amino acids. CDR3 protein: CASPSGLPGYGYTF. CDR3 nucleotides: TGTGCCAGCCCCTCGGGACTTCCAGGCTATGGCTACACCTTC.

This clone was found a few times. This rearrangement joins TRBV7-2 to TRBJ1-2, with 8 bases that match TRBD1. Germline V gene lookup returns CDR1 SGHTA and CDR2 FQGNSA. The CDR3 is 15 residues long. The V and J ends lost 5 bases and 4 bases, in that order; junction bases with no gene match: 9. The CDR3 DNA is TGTGCCAGCAGCCCCCGGACAGGGCCGGGCTATGGCTACACCTTC. It is translated as CASSPRTGPGYGYTF.

The chain carries TRBV5-1 and TRBJ1-1; D gene ambiguous. The length of the CDR3 is 16 residues. Germline V lookup: CDR1 SGHRS, CDR2 YFSETQ. Trimming took 0 bases from V and 0 from J, leaving 12 bases between them. CDR3 sequence: CASSLDAIEMNTEAFF. CDR3 bases: TGCGCCAGCAGCTTGGACGCGATCGAAATGAACACTGAAGCTTTCTTT.

The V and J genes are TRBV30 and TRBJ1-2; 12 nucleotides agree with TRBD1. V was clipped by 2 bases and J by 8 bases; unmatched bases: 12. The length of the CDR3 is 16 residues. Germline assignment: CDR1 GTSNPN and CDR2 SVGIG (reference sequence). The CDR3 bases are TGTGCCTGGAGTTCCTTGGGACAGGGGGCGAAGGAAGGCTACACCTTC. Translating it yields CAWSSLGQGAKEGYTF.

The chain is built from TRBV14 and TRBJ1-1, with 8 bases aligning to TRBD1. The CDR3 is made up of 15 amino acids. Trimming at V came to 6 bases and at J to 5 bases, leaving 11 bases not matched to a gene. Germline CDR1 SGHDN, CDR2 FVKESK. The CDR3: CASSDWRGQGTEAFF. The DNA for the CDR3 is TGTGCCAGCAGTGACTGGAGAGGACAGGGAACTGAAGCTTTCTTT.

This clone appeared a few times. The chain uses TRBV5-5 and TRBJ1-4; no clear D gene. From germline, CDR1 is SGHKS and CDR2 YYEKEE (reference sequence). V was clipped by 3 bases and J by 6 bases, with 9 bases between them. The CDR3 extends over 13 amino acids. The DNA of the CDR3 is TGTGCCAGCAGCTCGGCCCGGGATGAAAAACTGTTTTTT. It translates to CASSSARDEKLFF.

This clone was seen just once. This chain links TRBV10-3 with TRBJ1-1, with D maybe TRBD1 (5 bases). The V gene's germline CDR1 is ENHRY and CDR2 SYGVKD. Trimming stripped 8 bases from V and 1 base from J, with 8 bases between. This CDR3 spans 12 amino acids. The CDR3 reads CAIGQSNTEAFF. CDR3 DNA: TGTGCCATCGGACAATCGAACACTGAAGCTTTCTTT.

This clone was counted only a few times. The V and J genes are TRBV30 and TRBJ2-4; tentative D call: TRBD1 (7 bases). Germline assignment: CDR1 GTSNPN and CDR2 SVGIG (reference sequence). This CDR3 comprises 13 residues. V shed 2 bases and J shed 5 bases, with 10 bases lying between them. The CDR3: CAWSQGEENIQYF. CDR3 DNA: TGTGCCTGGAGTCAGGGGGAGGAAAACATTCAGTACTTC.